The 2 T cell receptor beta chains below all came from one sample that was sequenced in a study of regulatory T cells in long-lasting Graves disease. The time point was: newly diagnosed GD, antithyroid drugs for less than 3 months. From PBMCs, RNA was extracted and then used to make the TCR library. HTBI primers from iRepertoire and Arm-PCR of CDR3 regions yielded the TCR beta libraries. MiXCR, run by TCRdb on the multiplex PCR reads, gives a single entry per CDR3 protein. The sample shows 350,000 to 500,000 distinct CDR3 sequences, around 15% of them seen only once. This sample was also put to use in a study of T cells in Graves' hyperthyroidism and ophthalmopathy.

Material: peripheral blood mononuclear cells (PBMCs), obtained at new diagnosis, from a patient treated with antithyroid drugs. These receptors all stem from a woman aged 50 to 60 with Graves disease.

In this sample, this clonotype turned up a few times. The chain has TRBV2 and TRBJ2-7; no reliable D call. The V end was cut by 5 bases, the J end by 4 bases, with 18 bases between. This CDR3 contains 15 residues. Germline V gene data show CDR1 as SNHLY and CDR2 as FYNNEI. Here the CDR3 reads CASSPGFSLSYEQYF. The CDR3 DNA reads TGTGCCAGCAGTCCCGGTTTCAGTCTCAGTTACGAGCAGTACTTC.

The gene calls are TRBV12-3 or TRBV12-4 and TRBJ2-1; 10 bases line up with TRBD2. Trimming at V came to 5 bases and at J to 1 base, leaving 8 bases not matched to a gene. This CDR3 has 17 amino acids. The CDR3 loop is CASSEASGRYSYNEQFF. The CDR3, as DNA: TGTGCCAGCAGTGAGGCTAGCGGGAGATATTCCTACAATGAGCAGTTCTTC.